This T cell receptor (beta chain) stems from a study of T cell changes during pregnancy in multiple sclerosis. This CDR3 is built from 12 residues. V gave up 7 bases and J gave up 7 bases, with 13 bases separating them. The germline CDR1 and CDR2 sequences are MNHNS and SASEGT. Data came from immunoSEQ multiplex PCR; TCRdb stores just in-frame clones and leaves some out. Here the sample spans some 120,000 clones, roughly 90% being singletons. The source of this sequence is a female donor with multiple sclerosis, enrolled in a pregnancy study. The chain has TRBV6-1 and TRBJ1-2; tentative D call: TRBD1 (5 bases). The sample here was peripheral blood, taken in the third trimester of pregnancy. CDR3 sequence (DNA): TGTGCCAGCATGCGGGATAGGGGTGGCTACACCTTC. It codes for CASMRDRGGYTF.